The 27 T cell receptor beta chains below all came from one sample that was sequenced in a study of CXCR3-negative and CXCR3-positive naive CD8 T cells. UMI labels and 5' RACE were used to prepare the TRB cDNA libraries. TCRdb derives one entry per CDR3 protein from the 5' RACE reads, leaving out DNA. The listing records 35,000 to 55,000 distinct CDR3 sequences. Source material: naive CXCR3- CD8+ T cells from blood. Subset of the sample: CD45RO-CCR7+CD27+CD95- naive CD8+ T cells lacking CXCR3 (TNR3-). These receptors were obtained from a human donor in good health. Some clones in this sample may be carry-over from other donors' samples.

The J gene is TRBJ2-7, the V gene TRBV7-9; the D call of TRBD2 rests on TCRdb alone, since no DNA is present to check it. Germline assignment: CDR1 SEHNR and CDR2 FQNEAQ (reference sequence). The CDR3 length is 15 residues. CDR3 in amino acids: CASSIGLAPTYEQYF.

The rearrangement joins TRBV7-2 to TRBJ1-2. CDR3 length equals 15 residues. Germline assignment: CDR1 SGHTA and CDR2 FQGNSA. The CDR3 loop is CASEPALSLNYGYTF.

This chain connects TRBV28 to TRBJ1-5; TCRdb proposes TRBD1, but this gene call is untestable without DNA. CDR3 length equals 19 residues. CDR1 is MDHEN and CDR2 is SYDVKM in the germline V gene. The CDR3 is CASSYAYPGTEETNQPQHF.

The chain employs TRBV5-6 and TRBJ1-1; TCRdb designates TRBD1, a call that cannot be tested without DNA. This CDR3 has 15 residues. CDR1 SGHDT and CDR2 YYEEEE come from the germline V gene. The CDR3 sequence: CASSLSGGGGTEAFF.

The rearrangement joins TRBV29-1 to TRBJ2-2; TCRdb indicates TRBD1, and absent DNA this call remains unverified. Germline V CDR1 and CDR2: SQVTM, ANQGSEA. This CDR3 has 17 residues. The CDR3 here is CSVEDLPRGGLTGELFF.

The chain links TRBV29-1 to TRBJ2-3; the TCRdb call, TRBD1, lacks DNA for checking. Per the germline V gene, CDR1 is SQVTM and CDR2 is ANQGSEA. This CDR3 region has 16 residues. CDR3: CSVEDPRGGYTDTQYF.

V gene TRBV23-1 combines with J gene TRBJ2-5; checking the TCRdb D call of TRBD2 is not possible without DNA. TRBV23-1 qualifies as an ORF whose function is uncertain. CDR3 length equals 12 residues. The CDR3 loop is CASSQGPETQYF.

By frequency, this clonotype is medium-sized. The chain joins TRBV6-2 or TRBV6-3 to TRBJ2-1. Germline V CDR1 and CDR2: MNHEY, SVGEGT. The CDR3 spans 14 residues. Here the CDR3 reads CASSYSSSYNEQFF.

The V call is TRBV6-5, the J call TRBJ1-1; the TCRdb call, TRBD1, lacks DNA for checking. Germline V gives CDR1 MNHEY, CDR2 SVGAGI. This CDR3 has 13 residues. The CDR3 sequence: CASNMGGSTEAFF.

V is TRBV29-1 and J is TRBJ2-1. The CDR3 has 12 amino acids. Germline V gene data show CDR1 as SQVTM and CDR2 as ANQGSEA. The CDR3 sequence: CSVVFSSDEQFF.

V and J are TRBV6-2 or TRBV6-3 and TRBJ1-5; the TCRdb call, TRBD1, lacks DNA for checking. Germline-derived CDR1 and CDR2 are MNHEY and SVGEGT. The CDR3 is made up of 14 amino acids. CDR3: CASSRGEAYQPQHF.

V is TRBV25-1 and J is TRBJ2-7. CDR1 is MGHDK and CDR2 is SYGVNS in the germline V gene. This CDR3 has 13 amino acids. CDR3: CASSWGRSYEQYF.

The chain carries TRBV20-1 and TRBJ2-3; TCRdb reports TRBD2, a call that lacks DNA to check it against. The length of the CDR3 is 14 residues. Germline CDR1 is DFQATT and CDR2 is SNEGSKA (reference sequence). The CDR3 spells CSAPDEGPTDTQYF.

V usage is TRBV20-1 and J usage is TRBJ2-7; TCRdb lists TRBD1, though no DNA is available to test this call. This CDR3 has 13 amino acids. CDR1 and CDR2 from the germline V gene are DFQATT and SNEGSKA (reference sequence). The CDR3 region is CSASIGGPYEQYF.

The V and J genes are TRBV7-9 and TRBJ1-2; without DNA, the TCRdb call of TRBD1 cannot be checked. The germline gives CDR1 SEHNR, CDR2 FQNEAQ (reference sequence). The CDR3 contains 15 residues. The CDR3 reads CASSPQGAGVYGYTF.

V usage is TRBV5-1 and J usage is TRBJ2-1; TCRdb returns TRBD1, unconfirmable since there is no DNA. The germline gives CDR1 SGHRS, CDR2 YFSETQ. The CDR3 is 14 residues long. The CDR3 region is CASSPWTASDEQFF.

J is TRBJ2-1 and V is TRBV14; TCRdb's D call of TRBD1 is untestable without DNA. Per the germline V gene, CDR1 is SGHDN and CDR2 is FVKESK. This CDR3 region has 17 residues. The CDR3 reads CASSQPAIGFLYNEQFF.

This sequence joins TRBV28 and TRBJ2-2; TCRdb names TRBD1, which stays unverified in the absence of DNA. Germline CDR1 MDHEN, CDR2 SYDVKM. The CDR3 consists of 12 residues. CDR3 sequence reads: CASSGSTGELFF. Together with reference TRBV28 and TRBJ2-2, the CDR3 gives the full variable domain: DVKVTQSSRYLVKRTGEKVFLECVQDMDHENMFWYRQDPGLGLRLIYFSYDVKMKEKGDIPEGYSVSREKKERFSLILESASTNQTSMYLCASSGSTGELFFGEGSRLTVL.

The CDR3 protein is CSVVAGNTGELFF. V gene TRBV29-1 combines with J gene TRBJ2-2. The CDR3 runs 13 residues. Germline CDR1 is SQVTM and CDR2 is ANQGSEA.

V is TRBV10-3 and J is TRBJ1-2. CDR1 is ENHRY and CDR2 is SYGVKD in the germline V gene. This CDR3 contains 12 residues. CDR3 sequence: CAISESRVGYTF.

V is TRBV15 and J is TRBJ1-1; TCRdb selects TRBD1, and the lack of DNA leaves this call unchecked. This CDR3 comprises 14 residues. Germline V gene lookup returns CDR1 LNHNV and CDR2 YYDKDF (reference sequence). The CDR3 sequence: CATQTGPGNTEAFF.

This chain uses TRBV7-2 with TRBJ2-1; the D call of TRBD1 rests on TCRdb alone, since no DNA is present to check it. Per the germline V gene, CDR1 is SGHTA and CDR2 is FQGNSA. The CDR3 is 14 amino acids. CDR3 region: CASGQGAIVDEQFF.

This sequence joins TRBV7-9 and TRBJ2-1; TCRdb's assignment of TRBD2 cannot be checked, as there is no DNA. Germline lookup yields CDR1 SEHNR and CDR2 FQNEAQ (reference sequence). This CDR3 comprises 16 residues. The CDR3 loop is CASSPTSGTRINEQFF.

The J gene is TRBJ1-1, the V gene TRBV5-4. CDR1 is SGHNT, CDR2 YYREEE, per germline (reference sequence). The CDR3 extends over 11 amino acids. This CDR3 is CASSTPTEAFF. Variable domain in full (rest from reference TRBV5-4 and TRBJ1-1): ETGVTQSPTHLIKTRGQQVTLRCSSQSGHNTVSWYQQALGQGPQFIFQYYREEENGRGNFPPRFSGLQFPNYSSELNVNALELDDSALYLCASSTPTEAFFGQGTRLTVV.

This sequence joins TRBV6-4 and TRBJ2-1; the TCRdb call, TRBD2, lacks DNA for checking. Per germline, CDR1 MRHNA and CDR2 SNTAGT. The CDR3 has 17 amino acids. The chain's CDR3 is CASSLNTLAGGYNEQFF.

This chain connects TRBV7-6 to TRBJ2-1; TCRdb's assignment of TRBD2 cannot be checked, as there is no DNA. This CDR3 has 14 residues. The V gene's germline CDR1 is SGHVS and CDR2 FNYEAQ. CDR3 loop: CASSLSRGGNEQFF.

V and J are TRBV10-3 and TRBJ2-3; TCRdb's D call, TRBD2, is unchecked because there is no DNA. The CDR3 consists of 15 residues. CDR1 and CDR2 (germline): ENHRY, SYGVKD. CDR3: CAISGAGRMTDTQYF.